This T cell receptor beta chain was sequenced for a study of OX40 agonist ivuxolimab in advanced cancers. Across the whole study: Three dose-escalation patients had partial responses: one with hepatocellular carcinoma and two with cutaneous melanoma. Overall study results and limits: Expanded clones belonging to CD8+ T cells outnumbered, on average, those of CD4+.

Autoimmune disease history or systemic immunosuppression disqualified patients. Sampling of blood occurred at baseline, cycle 4 day 1, and cycle 7 day 1. Libraries were prepared by immunoSEQ multiplex PCR; TCRdb keeps only in-frame clonotypes and omits some of them. The table records 70,000 to 90,000 clones, 81% of them present only once. V gave up 3 bases and J gave up 6 bases, with 9 bases separating them. Looked up from germline, CDR1 is LNHDA and CDR2 is SQIVND (reference sequence). The CDR3 contains 14 residues. Details on this clone: Its antigen remains unidentified.

The chain recombines TRBV19 with TRBJ1-6; D is undetermined. The sample here was CD4+ or CD8+ T cells sorted from blood, taken in a trial of the OX40 agonist ivuxolimab. This clonotype was obtained from an adult with an advanced solid tumor such as melanoma, head and neck, liver or kidney cancer. CDR3 sequence reads: CASSIGRVNSPLHF. The CDR3 DNA reads TGTGCCAGTAGTATTGGGAGGGTTAATTCACCCCTCCACTTT.